Listed below are T cell receptor beta chains from one sample, sequenced in a study of beta chain features in type 1 diabetes. Produced via immunoSEQ multiplex PCR; TCRdb's table is partial and in-frame only. The sample comprises 38,000 or so clones, 64% of which are singletons, and roughly 2% rests with the top ten. Input material: Tregs from blood. These receptors were collected from a young woman in good health. CDR3s include the opening cysteine and the closing phenylalanine or tryptophan. The order of the fields is J gene, D gene, clone size, V gene, CDR3 DNA, CDR3 protein. A D gene is named only where the DNA matches it firmly. Clone size is stated in some rows and not others, as once, few, many or a class when expanded.

TRBJ2-1	TRBD2	once	TRBV9	TGTGCCAGCAGCTTAACCGGGACTAGCGGCTACAATGAGCAGTTCTTC	CASSLTGTSGYNEQFF
TRBJ2-7	.	.	TRBV7-2	TGTGCCAGCAGCTTATACGGGAGCCGGTACGAGCAGTACTTC	CASSLYGSRYEQYF
TRBJ2-5	TRBD2	.	TRBV5-1	TGCGCCAGCAGCTTCAGCGGGGACCAAGAGACCCAGTACTTC	CASSFSGDQETQYF
TRBJ1-2	.	.	TRBV29-1	TGCAGCGTCGGGGATTTGGTTCTTGGCTACACCTTC	CSVGDLVLGYTF
TRBJ2-1	TRBD2	.	TRBV18	TGTGCCAGCTCACCGCTCCGGGGGAGCGGGAGGGCCGGTGAGCAGTTCTTC	CASSPLRGSGRAGEQFF
TRBJ1-2	TRBD1	.	TRBV28	TGTGCCAGCAGCATGACAGGGGTTAACTATGGCTACACCTTC	CASSMTGVNYGYTF
TRBJ2-1	TRBD2	.	TRBV7-8	TGTGCCAGCAGCTTAAAGGACTTCGGACTAGCGGGTCGTAATGAGCAGTTCTTC	CASSLKDFGLAGRNEQFF
TRBJ1-1	.	.	TRBV5-1	TGCGCCAGCAGCAGAAGAGTGAACACTGAAGCTTTCTTT	CASSRRVNTEAFF
TRBJ2-5	.	.	TRBV11-2	TGTGCCAGCAGCCGCGGTCGACAAGAGACCCAGTACTTC	CASSRGRQETQYF
TRBJ2-5	.	once	TRBV7-7	TGTGCTAGCAGCCAGGCAGGGAAAGAGACCCAGTACTTC	CASSQAGKETQYF
TRBJ2-5	.	once	TRBV20-1	TGCAGTGCGGCAAGGGAGGAGACCCAGTACTTC	CSAAREETQYF
TRBJ1-5	.	.	TRBV7-8	TGTGCCAGCAGCTTAGACTCCCTTTGGAGCCAGGAGGGGCAGCCCCAGCATTTT	CASSLDSLWSQEGQPQHF
TRBJ1-2	.	.	TRBV4-2	TGTGCCAGCAGCCACCCGCTAATGGGCTACACCTTC	CASSHPLMGYTF
TRBJ2-2	TRBD2	.	TRBV5-4	TGTGCCAGCAGCTTGGGCGGGAGGGGGAACACCGGGGAGCTGTTTTTT	CASSLGGRGNTGELFF
TRBJ1-4	.	few	TRBV7-9	TGTGCCAGCAGTGGAGGAAAACTGTTTTTT	CASSGGKLFF
TRBJ2-7	.	.	TRBV11-2	TGTGCCAGCAGCCTAGGACAGTACGAGCAGTACTTC	CASSLGQYEQYF
TRBJ2-5	TRBD2	few	TRBV7-9	TGTGCCAGCAGCCTCCTAGCGGGAGTGGGAGAGACCCAGTACTTC	CASSLLAGVGETQYF
TRBJ2-7	.	.	TRBV7-9	TGTGCCAGCAGCTCAGGACAAACCTACGAGCAGTACTTC	CASSSGQTYEQYF
TRBJ2-1	TRBD1	.	TRBV19	TGTGCCAGTAGCCGCACCCACCACGGGACAGACGATTACAATGAGCAGTTCTTC	CASSRTHHGTDDYNEQFF
TRBJ2-7	TRBD2	.	TRBV9	TGTGCCAGCAGCGTAGGCGGGAGAAAGCAGTACTTC	CASSVGGRKQYF
TRBJ2-5	.	few	TRBV28	TGTGCCAGCAGTTTGCGGGGTGAGACCCAGTACTTC	CASSLRGETQYF
TRBJ2-1	.	medium-sized	TRBV21-1	TGTGCCAGTAGTGGACAGAACAATGAGCAGTTCTTC	CASSGQNNEQFF
TRBJ2-7	.	.	TRBV7-2	TGTGCCAGCAGCTCGCAAATTGGCGGTTACGAGCAGTACTTC	CASSSQIGGYEQYF
TRBJ2-7	.	.	TRBV2	TGTGCCAGCAGGCCGGGACAATTGAGCTCCTACGAGCAGTACTTC	CASRPGQLSSYEQYF
TRBJ2-3	TRBD1	few	TRBV18	TGTGCCAGCTCACCGACAGGGGGCATCGCAGATACGCAGTATTTT	CASSPTGGIADTQYF
TRBJ2-2	TRBD2	.	TRBV4-1	TGCGCCAGCAGCCAACCCTGGACTAGCGGGGTGGGGGAGCTGTTTTTT	CASSQPWTSGVGELFF
TRBJ2-7	TRBD1	once	TRBV6-1	TGTGCCAGCAGCGCGGGACAGGGAACACACGAGCAGTACTTC	CASSAGQGTHEQYF
TRBJ1-2	TRBD1	few	TRBV5-1	TGCGCCAGCAGCCAACTCGCCGGGACAGATGGCTACACCTTC	CASSQLAGTDGYTF
TRBJ2-1	TRBD2	.	TRBV18	TGTGCCAGCTCTCTTCGGACTAGCGGGAGGGCCATCTACAATGAGCAGTTCTTC	CASSLRTSGRAIYNEQFF
TRBJ1-1	.	.	TRBV7-3	TGTGCCAGCAGCTTAAACAGGGTGAACACTGAAGCTTTCTTT	CASSLNRVNTEAFF
TRBJ2-1	TRBD2	.	TRBV5-1	TGCGCCAGCAGCTTGGCAGGGTCTAGCGGCAACAATGAGCAGTTCTTC	CASSLAGSSGNNEQFF
TRBJ2-7	TRBD2	.	TRBV5-1	TGCGCCAGCAGCTTGGGGCTAGCGGGAGTCCACGAGCAGTACTTC	CASSLGLAGVHEQYF
TRBJ1-2	.	once	TRBV14	TGTGCCAGCAGCCCACACCGTCTCCCGGGACTGGAGGGCTACACCTTC	CASSPHRLPGLEGYTF
TRBJ2-1	TRBD2	.	TRBV7-9	TGTGCCAGCAGCTTAGCGCGGATAAGCGGGAGAGACTACAATGAGCAGTTCTTC	CASSLARISGRDYNEQFF
TRBJ2-5	TRBD2	.	TRBV9	TGTGCCAGCAGCTCCCGTAGCGGGAGGGCTGGGACCCAGTACTTC	CASSSRSGRAGTQYF
TRBJ2-4	.	.	TRBV7-9	TGTGCCAGCAGCTTATTCGGGACACTAGCCAAAAACATTCAGTACTTC	CASSLFGTLAKNIQYF
TRBJ1-2	TRBD1	.	TRBV5-4	TGTGCCAGCAGCTTGTTTGACAGGGTAGACTATGGCTACACCTTC	CASSLFDRVDYGYTF
TRBJ2-5	.	.	TRBV2	TGTGCCAGCAGTGTGATCGGGGGAGAGGGAGAGACCCAGTACTTC	CASSVIGGEGETQYF
TRBJ2-2	.	.	TRBV15	TGTGCCACCAGCAGGACCCGGGACTCCGGGGAGCTGTTTTTT	CATSRTRDSGELFF
TRBJ2-1	TRBD2	.	TRBV10-1	TGCGCCAGCAGTGAAGGGCTAGCGGCCTACAATGAGCAGTTCTTC	CASSEGLAAYNEQFF
TRBJ2-1	TRBD2	.	TRBV2	TGTGCCAGCAGTGACCCGGGCGGGGGTAGCGGGAGTTTCAATGAGCAGTTCTTC	CASSDPGGGSGSFNEQFF
TRBJ2-1	.	.	TRBV7-3	TGTGCCAGCAGCTTAATGGATAGCAGTGAGCAGTTCTTC	CASSLMDSSEQFF
TRBJ2-7	.	.	TRBV18	TGTGCCAGCTCCCCTCCTGGGCTCCCCTACGAGCAGTACTTC	CASSPPGLPYEQYF
TRBJ2-7	TRBD1	.	TRBV10-3	TGTGCCATCAGTCCGTTGACAGGGCCCTACGAGCAGTACTTC	CAISPLTGPYEQYF
TRBJ2-5	TRBD1	few	TRBV7-6	TGTGCCAGCAGCTTAGCGCCGGGACAGGGGCTCCAAGAGACCCAGTACTTC	CASSLAPGQGLQETQYF
TRBJ1-2	TRBD1	.	TRBV19	TGTGCCAGTAGTGACAGGGGCTATGGCTACACCTTC	CASSDRGYGYTF